This passage covers 4 T cell receptor beta chains from one sample sequenced in a study of shared clonotypes between healthy human individuals. Sequencing used immunoSEQ multiplex PCR; TCRdb keeps in-frame clones, though not all of them. In the table there are under 2,500,000 clones, around 95% of which are singletons. The specimen sequenced was naive CD4+ T cells sorted from blood. Stated subset: CD45RA+ positively selected. These receptors all come from a young man in good health.

The chain recombines TRBV6-5 with TRBJ1-4; the D gene is possibly TRBD1 (6 bases). Between the trimmed V and J ends, which lost 5 bases and 8 bases, there was a span of 15 bases. The CDR3 spans 14 residues. Germline loops: CDR1 MNHEY, CDR2 SVGAGI. The CDR3 spells CASSTQTGLEKLFF. Here the CDR3 DNA reads TGTGCCAGCAGTACCCAGACAGGTCTAGAAAAACTGTTTTTT.

As regards this clone: The sample contains more than one DNA sequence encoding this CDR3. The chain links TRBV5-1 to TRBJ2-5; D gene uncertain. Germline V gene sequence: CDR1 SGHRS, CDR2 YFSETQ. The V and J ends lost 5 bases and 3 bases respectively, with 5 bases between them. This CDR3 is built from 11 residues. The CDR3 loop is CASSREETQYF. The CDR3 coding sequence is TGCGCCAGCAGTCGCGAAGAGACCCAGTACTTC.

V gene TRBV6-5 combines with J gene TRBJ2-3; D is possibly TRBD1 or TRBD2 (5 bases each). Trimming cost V 4 bases and J 6 bases, with 14 bases left between them. CDR3 length equals 14 residues. In germline, CDR1 is MNHEY, CDR2 SVGAGI. The CDR3 is CASSWGLAGDTQYF. The CDR3 nucleotides are TGTGCCAGCAGTTGGGGCCTAGCTGGTGATACGCAGTATTTT.

The CDR3 spells CASSLDDRGETQYF. For the CDR3, the DNA is TGCGCCAGCAGCTTGGATGACAGGGGGGAGACCCAGTACTTC. V is TRBV5-1 and J is TRBJ2-5; 9 bases are shared with TRBD1. This CDR3 has 14 amino acids. The ends lost 0 bases at V and 5 bases at J; junction bases unmatched: 2. CDR1 is SGHRS, CDR2 YFSETQ, per germline.